The clone carrying this TCR beta chain occurred many times. The source of the sample is a study of neurological immune-mediated disorders. Study-level background: Relapsing-remitting forms accounted for about 90% of the roughly 35 multiple sclerosis patients and secondary progressive forms for 3.

As for the cDNA, it was generated by 5'RACE with 10-nucleotide random UMIs. One entry per CDR3 protein, called by TCRdb with MiXCR from the 5' RACE reads. The sample contains about 82,000 distinct CDR3 sequences, just over 2.5% of which appear only once. Material for sequencing was PBMCs. The origin of this receptor is a woman between 25 and 40 years old with multiple sclerosis.

The CDR3 protein is CASSNRGQETFEAFF. For the CDR3, the DNA is TGTGCCAGCAGCAACCGTGGACAGGAGACTTTTGAAGCTTTCTTT. The V and J genes are TRBV21-1 and TRBJ1-1; the table gives TRBD1 as D, unverified against the DNA. TRBV21-1 is recorded as a pseudogene. The CDR3 covers 15 residues.